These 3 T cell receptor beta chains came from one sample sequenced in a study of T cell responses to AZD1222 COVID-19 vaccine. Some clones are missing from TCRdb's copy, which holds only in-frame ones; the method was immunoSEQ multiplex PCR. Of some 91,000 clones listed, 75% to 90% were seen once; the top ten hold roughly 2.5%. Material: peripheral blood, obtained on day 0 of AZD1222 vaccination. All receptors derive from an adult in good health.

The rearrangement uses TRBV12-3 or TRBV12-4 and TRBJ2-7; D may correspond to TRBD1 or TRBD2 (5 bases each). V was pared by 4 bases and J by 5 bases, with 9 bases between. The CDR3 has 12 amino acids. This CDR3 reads CASSSGPHEQYF. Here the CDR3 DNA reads TGTGCCAGCAGTTCGGGACCGCACGAGCAGTACTTC.

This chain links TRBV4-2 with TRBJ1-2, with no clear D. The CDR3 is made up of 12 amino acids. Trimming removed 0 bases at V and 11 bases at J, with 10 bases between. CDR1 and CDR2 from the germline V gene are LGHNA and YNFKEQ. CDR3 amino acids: CASSQDQGWYTF. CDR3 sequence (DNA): TGTGCCAGCAGCCAAGATCAAGGTTGGTACACCTTC.

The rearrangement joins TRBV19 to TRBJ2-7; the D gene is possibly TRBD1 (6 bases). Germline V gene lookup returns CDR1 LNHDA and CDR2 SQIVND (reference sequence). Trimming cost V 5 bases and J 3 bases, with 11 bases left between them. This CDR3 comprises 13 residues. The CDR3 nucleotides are TGTGCCAGTAGTGTCTTACAGGGCTACGAGCAGTACTTC. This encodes CASSVLQGYEQYF. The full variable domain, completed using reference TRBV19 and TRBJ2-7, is DGGITQSPKYLFRKEGQNVTLSCEQNLNHDAMYWYRQDPGQGLRLIYYSQIVNDFQKGDIAEGYSVSREKKESFPLTVTSAQKNPTAFYLCASSVLQGYEQYFGPGTRLTVT.